These T cell receptor beta chains were read from a single sample in a study of OX40 agonist ivuxolimab in advanced cancers. Clones were sequenced by immunoSEQ multiplex PCR, and TCRdb holds only the in-frame ones, with some missing. The sample carries about 73,000 clones, just over 85% recorded once. The material sequenced was CD4+ or CD8+ T cells sorted from blood, taken in a trial of the OX40 agonist ivuxolimab. These receptors all stem from an adult with an advanced solid tumor such as melanoma, head and neck, liver or kidney cancer. Each CDR3 is given with its conserved first and last residue. The order of the fields is clone size, D gene, J gene, V gene, CDR3 DNA, CDR3 protein. D genes are given only for firm matches. A row's size may be missing; if present it is once, few, many or a size class.

clone size: few
D gene: TRBD1
J gene: TRBJ2-3
V gene: TRBV11-1
CDR3 DNA: TGTGCCAGCAGCCACCGGACAGGCCAGGATACGCAGTATTTT
CDR3 protein: CASSHRTGQDTQYF

clone size: NA
D gene: TRBD2
J gene: TRBJ2-1
V gene: TRBV4-1
CDR3 DNA: TGCGCCAGCAGCCAACGCCGAGGGACTAGCCTCGGCGGGGTGCAGTTCTTC
CDR3 protein: CASSQRRGTSLGGVQFF

clone size: NA
D gene: NA
J gene: TRBJ2-3
V gene: TRBV19
CDR3 DNA: TGTGCCAGTAGTATAAAGGGGCCCACAGATACGCAGTATTTT
CDR3 protein: CASSIKGPTDTQYF

clone size: once
D gene: NA
J gene: TRBJ2-2
V gene: TRBV5-6
CDR3 DNA: TGTGCCAGCAGCTTGGGGGGCGTGAACACCGGGGAGCTGTTTTTT
CDR3 protein: CASSLGGVNTGELFF

clone size: NA
D gene: NA
J gene: TRBJ2-2
V gene: TRBV7-9
CDR3 DNA: TGTGCCAGCAGCATTGACGGCTACACCGGGGAGCTGTTTTTT
CDR3 protein: CASSIDGYTGELFF

clone size: NA
D gene: NA
J gene: TRBJ2-2
V gene: TRBV16
CDR3 DNA: TGTGCCAGCAGCCAATCCACTGACACCGGGGAGCTGTTTTTT
CDR3 protein: CASSQSTDTGELFF

clone size: NA
D gene: NA
J gene: TRBJ2-5
V gene: TRBV2
CDR3 DNA: TGTGCCAGCGCGACGGAGCAAGAGACCCAGTACTTC
CDR3 protein: CASATEQETQYF

clone size: NA
D gene: TRBD1
J gene: TRBJ1-1
V gene: TRBV6-5
CDR3 DNA: TGTGCCAGCAGTTACTCGTGGACAGGGGATGAAGCTTTCTTT
CDR3 protein: CASSYSWTGDEAFF

clone size: NA
D gene: TRBD2
J gene: TRBJ2-1
V gene: TRBV4-2
CDR3 DNA: TGTGCCAGCAGCCAAGGTCTGGCTAGCGGGAGGGGGAATGAGCAGTTCTTC
CDR3 protein: CASSQGLASGRGNEQFF

clone size: NA
D gene: TRBD1
J gene: TRBJ1-1
V gene: TRBV29-1
CDR3 DNA: TGCAGCGTTCTCTCCCGACAGGGAGCCACTGAAGCTTTCTTT
CDR3 protein: CSVLSRQGATEAFF

clone size: NA
D gene: NA
J gene: TRBJ2-3
V gene: TRBV21-1
CDR3 DNA: TGTGCCAGCAGCAAAGCGCAAGGTCCCTGGGGCACAGATACGCAGTATTTT
CDR3 protein: CASSKAQGPWGTDTQYF

clone size: NA
D gene: TRBD1
J gene: TRBJ2-6
V gene: TRBV18
CDR3 DNA: TGTGCCAGCTCAGTGGGACAGGGGTCCGGGGCCAACGTCCTGACTTTC
CDR3 protein: CASSVGQGSGANVLTF

clone size: NA
D gene: NA
J gene: TRBJ1-1
V gene: TRBV4-1
CDR3 DNA: TGCGCCAGCAGCCAAGAGACGGCAGGGAGCACTGAAGCTTTCTTT
CDR3 protein: CASSQETAGSTEAFF

clone size: NA
D gene: NA
J gene: TRBJ2-5
V gene: TRBV6-5
CDR3 DNA: TGTGCCAGCAGCGGGGGTGGGGAGACCCAGTACTTC
CDR3 protein: CASSGGGETQYF

clone size: NA
D gene: TRBD2
J gene: TRBJ2-7
V gene: TRBV7-8
CDR3 DNA: TGTGCCAGCAGCTTAGTTAGCGGGGCCTACGAGCAGTACTTC
CDR3 protein: CASSLVSGAYEQYF

clone size: NA
D gene: NA
J gene: TRBJ1-2
V gene: TRBV7-9
CDR3 DNA: TGTGCCAGCAGCCCCCCGAGTATACGGGGCTATGGCTACACCTTC
CDR3 protein: CASSPPSIRGYGYTF

clone size: NA
D gene: NA
J gene: TRBJ2-1
V gene: TRBV19
CDR3 DNA: TGTGCCAGTAGTATTATCGTAGCCAATGAGCAGTTCTTC
CDR3 protein: CASSIIVANEQFF

clone size: NA
D gene: NA
J gene: TRBJ1-3
V gene: TRBV18
CDR3 DNA: TGTGCCAGCTCACCATCCGCCTCGAGCTCTGGAAACACCATATATTTT
CDR3 protein: CASSPSASSSGNTIYF

clone size: NA
D gene: TRBD2
J gene: TRBJ2-3
V gene: TRBV2
CDR3 DNA: TGTGCCAGCAGTGAAAGACTAGCGGGGGCGGATACGCAGTATTTT
CDR3 protein: CASSERLAGADTQYF

clone size: NA
D gene: TRBD2
J gene: TRBJ2-1
V gene: TRBV7-3
CDR3 DNA: TGTGCCAGCAGCTGGACACCGGGACTAGGACATAACAATGAGCAGTTCTTC
CDR3 protein: CASSWTPGLGHNNEQFF

clone size: once
D gene: TRBD2
J gene: TRBJ2-5
V gene: TRBV9
CDR3 DNA: TGTGCCAGCAGCGTAGGCACCCTAGCGGGAGTGCAAGAGACCCAGTACTTC
CDR3 protein: CASSVGTLAGVQETQYF

clone size: once
D gene: NA
J gene: TRBJ2-5
V gene: TRBV5-1
CDR3 DNA: TGCGCCAGCAGCTTAATGGATCAAGAGACCCAGTACTTC
CDR3 protein: CASSLMDQETQYF

clone size: NA
D gene: TRBD1
J gene: TRBJ1-2
V gene: TRBV6-1
CDR3 DNA: TGTGCCAGCAGTGGGATCCGGGACAGGGGTTCCTATGGCTACACCTTC
CDR3 protein: CASSGIRDRGSYGYTF

clone size: NA
D gene: NA
J gene: TRBJ1-1
V gene: TRBV18
CDR3 DNA: TGTGCCAGCTCACCAGGGACACCAGACACTGAAGCTTTCTTT
CDR3 protein: CASSPGTPDTEAFF

clone size: NA
D gene: TRBD2
J gene: TRBJ2-5
V gene: TRBV5-4
CDR3 DNA: TGTGCCAGCAGCTTGCTCCCAATAGGAAGCGGGGGTCAAGAGACCCAGTACTTC
CDR3 protein: CASSLLPIGSGGQETQYF

clone size: NA
D gene: TRBD2
J gene: TRBJ2-1
V gene: TRBV2
CDR3 DNA: TGTGCCAGCCTGGGACTAGACTCCTACAATGAGCAGTTCTTC
CDR3 protein: CASLGLDSYNEQFF

clone size: medium-sized
D gene: NA
J gene: TRBJ1-5
V gene: TRBV28
CDR3 DNA: TGTGCCAGCAGTCCCATAGATCAGCCCCAGCATTTT
CDR3 protein: CASSPIDQPQHF

clone size: NA
D gene: NA
J gene: TRBJ2-7
V gene: TRBV5-1
CDR3 DNA: TGCGCCAGCAGCTTGGGGGAGCCGAGCTCCTACGAGCAGTACTTC
CDR3 protein: CASSLGEPSSYEQYF

clone size: once
D gene: NA
J gene: TRBJ2-7
V gene: TRBV27
CDR3 DNA: TGTGCCAGCAGTGGGGGGAGGGGGCGCGGCGAGCAGTACTTC
CDR3 protein: CASSGGRGRGEQYF

clone size: NA
D gene: NA
J gene: TRBJ2-1
V gene: TRBV6-6
CDR3 DNA: TGTGCCAGCAGTTACCACAGGTCGGATGAGCAGTTCTTC
CDR3 protein: CASSYHRSDEQFF

clone size: NA
D gene: NA
J gene: TRBJ1-2
V gene: TRBV6-6
CDR3 DNA: TGTGCCAGCAGTTATCGGGACACCAACTATGGCTACACCTTC
CDR3 protein: CASSYRDTNYGYTF

clone size: NA
D gene: TRBD2
J gene: TRBJ2-1
V gene: TRBV6-1
CDR3 DNA: TGTGCCAGCAGTATGGGGACTAGCGGGAGTAATGAGCAGTTCTTC
CDR3 protein: CASSMGTSGSNEQFF

clone size: NA
D gene: NA
J gene: TRBJ2-2
V gene: TRBV7-9
CDR3 DNA: TGTGCCAGCAGCTTAGCCTCCCGGGACACCGGGGAGCTGTTTTTT
CDR3 protein: CASSLASRDTGELFF

clone size: NA
D gene: NA
J gene: TRBJ2-7
V gene: TRBV5-1
CDR3 DNA: TGCGCCAGCAGCTTGGGAGGGACTGACGAGCAGTACTTC
CDR3 protein: CASSLGGTDEQYF

clone size: NA
D gene: TRBD1
J gene: TRBJ2-7
V gene: TRBV25-1
CDR3 DNA: TGTGCCAGCAGTGGCTCATCCCGACAGGGGCCCTACGAGCAGTACTTC
CDR3 protein: CASSGSSRQGPYEQYF

clone size: NA
D gene: TRBD1
J gene: TRBJ2-7
V gene: TRBV9
CDR3 DNA: TGTGCCAGCAGCGTAGGTTTCTCGGGACAGGGGGCAAGGAACGAGCAGTACTTC
CDR3 protein: CASSVGFSGQGARNEQYF

clone size: NA
D gene: NA
J gene: TRBJ2-7
V gene: TRBV11-2
CDR3 DNA: TGTGCCAGCACCCCCCGGCCCCAACTGAACGAGCAGTACTTC
CDR3 protein: CASTPRPQLNEQYF

clone size: NA
D gene: NA
J gene: TRBJ1-1
V gene: TRBV6-5
CDR3 DNA: TGTGCCAGCAGCGAGACCTGGAACACTGAAGCTTTCTTT
CDR3 protein: CASSETWNTEAFF

clone size: NA
D gene: TRBD2
J gene: TRBJ2-1
V gene: TRBV29-1
CDR3 DNA: TGCAGCGTAGGGACTAGCGGGGGCTACCACAATGAGCAGTTCTTC
CDR3 protein: CSVGTSGGYHNEQFF

clone size: NA
D gene: TRBD2
J gene: TRBJ2-3
V gene: TRBV10-1
CDR3 DNA: TGCGCCAGCACCCGGGGGGGGACCACAGATACGCAGTATTTT
CDR3 protein: CASTRGGTTDTQYF

clone size: NA
D gene: NA
J gene: TRBJ2-7
V gene: TRBV11-3
CDR3 DNA: TGTGCCAGCAGCCCCGGGTCCCAGAGCACCTACGAGCAGTACTTC
CDR3 protein: CASSPGSQSTYEQYF

clone size: NA
D gene: TRBD2
J gene: TRBJ2-7
V gene: TRBV7-2
CDR3 DNA: TGTGCCAGCAGCTTAGTAGGTCGGGCTAGCGGCCTCTCCTACGAGCAGTACTTC
CDR3 protein: CASSLVGRASGLSYEQYF

clone size: NA
D gene: NA
J gene: TRBJ2-1
V gene: TRBV9
CDR3 DNA: TGTGCCAGCAGCGTAAGCCAAACTAGCAATGAGCAGTTCTTC
CDR3 protein: CASSVSQTSNEQFF